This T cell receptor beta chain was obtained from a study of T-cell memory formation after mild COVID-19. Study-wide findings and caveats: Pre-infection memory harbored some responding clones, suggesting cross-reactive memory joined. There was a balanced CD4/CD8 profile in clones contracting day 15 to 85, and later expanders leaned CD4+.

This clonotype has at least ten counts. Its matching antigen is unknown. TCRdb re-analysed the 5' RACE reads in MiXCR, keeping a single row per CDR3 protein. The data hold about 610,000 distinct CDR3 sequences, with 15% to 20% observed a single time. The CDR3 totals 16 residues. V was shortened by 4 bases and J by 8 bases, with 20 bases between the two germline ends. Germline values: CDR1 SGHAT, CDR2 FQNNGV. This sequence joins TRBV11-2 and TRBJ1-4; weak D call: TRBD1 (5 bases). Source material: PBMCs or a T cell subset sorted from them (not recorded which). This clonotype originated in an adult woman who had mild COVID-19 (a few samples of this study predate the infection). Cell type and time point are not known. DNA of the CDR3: TGTGCCAGCAGCTCCGTTTTATCGGGGCTGAGCGAAAAACTGTTTTTT. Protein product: CASSSVLSGLSEKLFF.